One and the same sample provided the 11 T cell receptor beta chains below, sequenced in a study of technical replicates of blood from a few donors. Some clones are missing from TCRdb's copy, which holds only in-frame ones; the method was immunoSEQ multiplex PCR. The sample lists 55,000 to 75,000 clones; roughly nine tenths were seen once. Sequencing was done on a sample of PBMCs. These receptors all stem from a human donor in good health. Some clones in this sample may be carry-over from other donors' samples.

The J gene is TRBJ2-5, the V gene TRBV7-9; D perhaps matches TRBD2 (5 bases). Trimming removed 5 bases from V and 5 bases from J, with 18 bases in between. The length of the CDR3 is 15 residues. The germline gives CDR1 SEHNR, CDR2 FQNEAQ (reference sequence). The CDR3 DNA reads as TGTGCCAGCAGCCCCGCCCTAGCCATGTCGGAGACCCAGTACTTC. Translated, it gives CASSPALAMSETQYF.

The chain recombines TRBV10-2 with TRBJ1-5; D ambiguous. V lost 3 bases and J lost 3, with 6 bases in between. Germline loops: CDR1 WSHSY, CDR2 SAAADI. The CDR3 consists of 13 residues. CDR3 sequence: CASSDPYNQPQHF. The CDR3 nucleotides read TGCGCCAGCAGTGACCCGTACAATCAGCCCCAGCATTTT.

The CDR3 bases are TGTGCCAGCAGCGGTGACAGGGGGAACACTGAAGCTTTCTTT. Protein: CASSGDRGNTEAFF. The V call is TRBV5-6, the J call TRBJ1-1; 8 bases align to TRBD1. J lost 1 base, V lost 4 bases, and 3 bases had no gene match. There are 14 residues in the CDR3. Germline V gene data show CDR1 as SGHDT and CDR2 as YYEEEE.

CDR3: CASSLGGGQPQHF. CDR3 nucleotide sequence: TGTGCCAGCAGCTTAGGGGGAGGTCAGCCCCAGCATTTT. The chain links TRBV7-8 to TRBJ1-5; D is unresolved. Trimming left V 1 base short and J 6 bases short, with 7 bases between. CDR1 is SGHVS, CDR2 FQNEAQ, per germline. This CDR3 region has 13 residues.

The J gene is TRBJ2-1, the V gene TRBV11-3; TRBD2 agrees at 9 bases. CDR3 size: 14 residues. Looked up from germline, CDR1 is SGHNT and CDR2 is YENEEA. The ends lost 6 bases at V and 9 bases at J; junction bases unmatched: 9. The CDR3 DNA is TGTGCCAGCAGGCGGATAGCGGGAGTGGGTGAGCAGTTCTTC. Encoded protein: CASRRIAGVGEQFF. The whole variable domain, filled in from reference TRBV11-3 and TRBJ2-1, reads EAGVVQSPRYKIIEKKQPVAFWCNPISGHNTLYWYLQNLGQGPELLIRYENEEAVDDSQLPKDRFSAERLKGVDSTLKIQPAELGDSAVYLCASRRIAGVGEQFFGPGTRLTVL.

V usage is TRBV4-3 and J usage is TRBJ1-4, with TRBD1 matching over 9 bases. The germline V gene encodes CDR1 LGHNA and CDR2 YSLEER. V trimming: 4 bases; J trimming: 8 bases; junction bases outside the gene matches: 14. The CDR3 sequence is 17 residues long. CDR3 bases: TGCGCCAGCAGCCTCATAGGTCCCGGGACAGGGTCCGAAAAACTGTTTTTT. Protein product: CASSLIGPGTGSEKLFF.

The chain links TRBV30 to TRBJ2-1; the match to TRBD2 covers 8 bases. Germline V gene data show CDR1 as GTSNPN and CDR2 as SVGIG (reference sequence). V dropped 5 bases and J dropped 0; count of bases not matched to a gene: 9. The CDR3 totals 16 residues. CDR3 loop: CAWRRIAGSSYNEQFF. The CDR3 region has the DNA TGTGCCTGGCGGAGAATAGCGGGGAGCTCCTACAATGAGCAGTTCTTC.

The J gene is TRBJ2-1, the V gene TRBV27, with TRBD2 matching over 8 bases. V trimming: 9 bases; J trimming: 4 bases; junction bases outside the gene matches: 14. This CDR3 region has 16 residues. Germline values: CDR1 MNHEY, CDR2 SMNVEV (reference sequence). The CDR3 DNA is TGTGCCAGTAATCCCCTGGAAGCGGGAGTATACAATGAGCAGTTCTTC. This codes for CASNPLEAGVYNEQFF.

This rearrangement joins TRBV5-1 to TRBJ2-7; 9 bases are shared with TRBD2. J was trimmed by 6 bases and V by 5 bases; bases with no gene match: 12. The CDR3 loop spans 15 amino acids. The germline gives CDR1 SGHRS, CDR2 YFSETQ. CDR3 DNA: TGCGCCAGCAGTAGTTCCGCGGGGGGGCCGAGCGAGCAGTACTTC. It yields the protein CASSSSAGGPSEQYF.

This sequence joins TRBV29-1 and TRBJ1-2; D perhaps matches TRBD1 (5 bases). The CDR3 consists of 13 residues. Per the germline V gene, CDR1 is SQVTM and CDR2 is ANQGSEA. V was shortened by 4 bases and J by 7 bases, with 16 bases between the two germline ends. CDR3 sequence: CSVGQGRTVGYTF. In DNA form, the CDR3 reads TGCAGCGTTGGGCAGGGCAGAACCGTTGGCTACACCTTC.

The chain links TRBV30 to TRBJ2-2; TRBD2 might be the D (7 bases). V was shortened by 0 bases and J by 5 bases, with 13 bases between the two germline ends. There are 15 residues in the CDR3. Germline CDR1 GTSNPN, CDR2 SVGIG (reference sequence). CDR3 bases: TGTGCCTGGAGTGTACTAGGGGGGGGTACCGGGGAGCTGTTTTTT. This translates into CAWSVLGGGTGELFF.